One and the same sample provided the 17 T cell receptor beta chains below, sequenced in a study of T-cell reconstitution after alpha-beta-depleted transplantation in children. The TCRbeta library incorporated unique molecular identifiers. MiXCR, run by TCRdb on the PCR reads, gives a single entry per CDR3 protein. The sample yields about 200,000 distinct CDR3 sequences, 6.3% seen once. The starting material was PBMCs, obtained before TCRalphabeta/CD19-depleted stem cell transplant. The source is a girl under three years old with combined immunodeficiency, due to receive a stem cell transplant.

This clonotype was seen ten or more times. The rearrangement joins TRBV12-3 or TRBV12-4 to TRBJ1-3; D is ambiguous. Trimming cost V 3 bases and J 0 bases, with 6 bases left between them. The CDR3 has 14 amino acids. The CDR3 DNA follows: TGTGCCAGCAGTTTCCAGTACTCTGGAAACACCATATATTTT. The encoded protein is CASSFQYSGNTIYF.

This clonotype was counted a few times. V usage is TRBV18 and J usage is TRBJ1-5, with D possibly TRBD1 on 5 matching bases. Germline lookup yields CDR1 KGHSH and CDR2 LQKENI. V lost 3 bases and J 11 bases, leaving 14 bases between the germline ends. The CDR3 runs to 13 residues. The CDR3 coding sequence is TGTGCCAGCTCACCGGGGGGAATTCGGTCCCAGCATTTT. Residues: CASSPGGIRSQHF.

In this sample, this clonotype turned up many times. The V gene is TRBV20-1, the J gene TRBJ2-2, with 7 bases fitting TRBD1. CDR1 is DFQATT, CDR2 SNEGSKA, per germline (reference sequence). With 1 base clipped from V and 3 bases from J, the junction kept 5 bases outside the gene matches. This CDR3 has 15 amino acids. CDR3: CSARARQGDTGELFF. CDR3 DNA: TGCAGTGCTAGAGCGCGGCAGGGGGACACCGGGGAGCTGTTTTTT.

The sample holds many counts of this clonotype. V gene TRBV12-3 or TRBV12-4 combines with J gene TRBJ2-7; 7 bases fit TRBD2. CDR3 size: 13 residues. Trimming cost V 6 bases and J 1 base; bases outside gene matches: 3. The CDR3 spells CASSLGGSYEQYF. In DNA, the CDR3 is TGTGCCAGCAGCTTGGGAGGGTCCTACGAGCAGTACTTC.

This clonotype was observed at least ten times. The rearrangement joins TRBV7-2 to TRBJ2-7, with 11 bases matching TRBD2. Trimming removed 2 bases from V and 2 bases from J; junction bases left unmatched: 8. Germline CDR1 SGHTA, CDR2 FQGNSA. The CDR3 runs 17 residues. For the CDR3, the DNA is TGTGCCAGCAGCTTACGGCCTAGCGGGGGGTTTACCTACGAGCAGTACTTC. Its protein is CASSLRPSGGFTYEQYF. Based on the CDR3 plus reference TRBV7-2 and TRBJ2-7, the full variable domain is GAGVSQSPSNKVTEKGKDVELRCDPISGHTALYWYRQSLGQGLEFLIYFQGNSAPDKSGLPSDRFSAERTGGSVSTLTIQRTQQEDSAVYLCASSLRPSGGFTYEQYFGPGTRLTVT.

The chain links TRBV11-2 to TRBJ2-7, with D possibly being TRBD1 or TRBD2 (5 bases each). Trimming removed 5 bases from V and 6 bases from J, with 14 bases in between. This CDR3 comprises 13 residues. Germline V gene data show CDR1 as SGHAT and CDR2 as FQNNGV. DNA for the CDR3: TGTGCCAGCAGCGAAATGACAGAGGGCGAGCAGTACTTC. Protein product: CASSEMTEGEQYF.

This clonotype has a handful of counts. This chain connects TRBV18 to TRBJ1-1, with TRBD1 matching over 9 bases. This CDR3 contains 21 residues. V shed 4 bases, J shed 0 bases, and the junction held 21 bases outside the gene matches. Germline values: CDR1 KGHSH, CDR2 LQKENI. The DNA of the CDR3 is TGTGCCAGCTCACTCACCGCCAGGACAGGGGCCCTCTTCTTCATGAACACTGAAGCTTTCTTT. Protein sequence: CASSLTARTGALFFMNTEAFF.

This clonotype was counted ten times or more. The chain joins TRBV7-9 to TRBJ2-3, with 10 bases aligning to TRBD1. V lost 4 bases and J lost 4; bases outside the gene matches: 8. CDR1 is SEHNR, CDR2 FQNEAQ, per germline (reference sequence). The CDR3 is 16 residues long. The CDR3 loop reads CASSSFRDRGPDTQYF. CDR3 DNA sequence: TGTGCCAGCAGCTCCTTCCGGGACAGGGGACCAGATACGCAGTATTTT.

This clonotype occurred many times. The chain employs TRBV27 and TRBJ1-2; D gene uncertain. There are 13 residues in the CDR3. V was clipped by 1 base and J by 3 bases, with 6 bases between them. Germline CDR1 MNHEY, CDR2 SMNVEV (reference sequence). CDR3: CASSLLPDYGYTF. The CDR3 DNA reads as TGTGCCAGCAGTTTATTACCTGACTATGGCTACACCTTC.

The sample holds many counts of this clonotype. This chain's CDR3 is CASSTLPGLAYNEQFF. The CDR3 bases are TGTGCCAGCAGTACATTACCGGGACTAGCCTACAATGAGCAGTTCTTC. The chain joins TRBV7-3 to TRBJ2-1; 8 bases line up with TRBD2. Trimming cost V 6 bases and J 2 bases; bases outside gene matches: 9. The CDR3 is 16 residues long. Germline V gives CDR1 SGHTA, CDR2 FQGTGA.

This clonotype was counted ten times or more. This sequence joins TRBV11-1 and TRBJ2-3; 9 bases are shared with TRBD2. The germline V gene has CDR1 SGHAT and CDR2 FQDESV (reference sequence). This CDR3 has 16 residues. J was trimmed by 6 bases and V by 5 bases; bases with no gene match: 12. The CDR3 DNA is TGTGCCAGCAGCGAACAAAGGGGACTAGCCACCGATACGCAGTATTTT. Translation: CASSEQRGLATDTQYF.

This clonotype was found many times. This chain joins TRBV19 and TRBJ2-7, with no clear D. This CDR3 is 14 amino acids long. In germline, CDR1 is LNHDA, CDR2 SQIVND (reference sequence). The V end lost 6 bases, the J end lost 7 bases, and 19 bases lay between the germline ends. The CDR3, as DNA: TGTGCCAGTAGCGAGACGGAACCTACGAGGGAGCAGTACTTC. This gives the protein CASSETEPTREQYF.

This clonotype was counted many times. The chain recombines TRBV6-2 or TRBV6-3 with TRBJ2-1, with 12 bases aligning to TRBD2. The CDR3 consists of 18 residues. CDR1 and CDR2 (germline): MNHEY, SVGEGT. V dropped 2 bases and J dropped 7; count of bases not matched to a gene: 12. CDR3 protein: CASSYPQNLAGGMNEQFF. CDR3 DNA sequence: TGTGCCAGCAGTTACCCGCAGAATCTAGCGGGAGGGATGAATGAGCAGTTCTTC.

The CDR3 nucleotides read TGTGCCAGCAAAAAAGGGGTAGTGGAGACCCAGTACTTC. It yields the protein CASKKGVVETQYF. The rearrangement links TRBV6-2 or TRBV6-3 to TRBJ2-5, with a tentative D call TRBD1 (5 bases). Germline V gene data show CDR1 as MNHEY and CDR2 as SVGEGT. The germline V and J ends were trimmed by 7 bases and 5 bases, with 14 bases remaining between them. This CDR3 contains 13 residues.

This clonotype was seen many times. The chain uses TRBV29-1 and TRBJ2-3; 7 positions agree with TRBD1. Germline CDR1 and CDR2: SQVTM and ANQGSEA. This CDR3 spans 15 amino acids. The ends lost 3 bases at V and 2 bases at J; junction bases unmatched: 8. CDR3 in DNA: TGCAGCGTTGAGTTCGGGACAGACTTCACAGATACGCAGTATTTT. Its translation is CSVEFGTDFTDTQYF.

This clonotype was observed many times. This chain uses TRBV5-6 with TRBJ2-5; D unresolved. Deletions cut 2 bases from V and 5 bases from J, with 7 bases between. The CDR3 has 12 residues. Germline V gene sequence: CDR1 SGHDT, CDR2 YYEEEE. DNA for the CDR3: TGTGCCAGCAGCTTAGGAGACGAGACCCAGTACTTC. Its protein is CASSLGDETQYF.

This clonotype was detected ten times or more. The chain carries TRBV4-3 and TRBJ2-1; TRBD2 is a possible D gene (5 bases). CDR1 and CDR2 (germline): LGHNA, YSLEER. This CDR3 region has 16 residues. V lost 4 bases and J 6 bases, leaving 19 bases between the germline ends. CDR3 DNA: TGCGCCAGCAGCCGTACTTCTACTAGGTCTGTCAATGAGCAGTTCTTC. Amino acids: CASSRTSTRSVNEQFF.